This is a list of T cell receptor beta chains from one sample in a study of blood T cell repertoires in COVID-19. Clones were read by immunoSEQ multiplex PCR, and TCRdb kept only the in-frame ones, dropping some. The sample lists some 270,000 clones, about 85% occurring once. The sequenced material came from peripheral blood. The receptors were gathered from a human donor with COVID-19, enrolled during active disease. The donor label of this sample is uncertain. Each CDR3 is given with its conserved first and last residue. A D gene is named only where the DNA matches it firmly. A row's size may be missing; if present it is once, few, many or a size class.

>TRBD1|TRBV18|TRBJ1-4|few
CASSPPTGTTNEKLFF
TGTGCCAGCTCACCACCGACAGGGACTACTAATGAAAAACTGTTTTTT
>.|TRBV25-1|TRBJ2-7|.
CASRESSRRSGEQYF
TGTGCCAGCAGGGAAAGCTCTAGGAGGTCTGGCGAGCAGTACTTC
>.|TRBV7-3|TRBJ1-2|.
CASSPAGGSTYGYTF
TGTGCCAGCAGCCCCGCCGGCGGCTCCACCTATGGCTACACCTTC
>.|TRBV29-1|TRBJ1-5|.
CSVGVQGNQPQHF
TGCAGCGTTGGTGTACAGGGCAATCAGCCCCAGCATTTT
>.|TRBV9|TRBJ1-1|.
CASSASGWATEAFF
TGTGCCAGCAGCGCCTCAGGGTGGGCCACTGAAGCTTTCTTT
>.|TRBV28|TRBJ1-5|few
CASRDEWGELPSNQPQHF
TGTGCCAGCAGGGATGAGTGGGGGGAACTCCCTAGCAATCAGCCCCAGCATTTT
>.|TRBV19|TRBJ2-1|.
CASSPAAWDEQFF
TGTGCCAGTAGTCCAGCGGCTTGGGATGAGCAGTTCTTC
>TRBD2|TRBV6-5|TRBJ2-1|.
CASTPTSGGAVEQFF
TGTGCCAGCACCCCGACTAGCGGGGGGGCGGTTGAGCAGTTCTTC
>TRBD1|TRBV7-6|TRBJ1-1|once
CASSSRQGTDTEAFF
TGTGCCAGCAGCTCCCGACAGGGTACCGACACTGAAGCTTTCTTT
>TRBD1|TRBV19|TRBJ1-3|.
CASNDHRGRNTIYF
TGTGCCAGTAACGATCACAGGGGGCGAAACACCATATATTTT
>TRBD2|TRBV6-5|TRBJ2-2|.
CASRLAGPNTGELFF
TGTGCCAGCAGACTAGCGGGGCCGAACACCGGGGAGCTGTTTTTT
>TRBD1|TRBV29-1|TRBJ2-3|.
CSVPDRVPTTDTQYF
TGCAGCGTCCCCGACAGGGTACCTACCACAGATACGCAGTATTTT
>.|TRBV11-1|TRBJ2-1|.
CASSPPGLAMNEQFF
TGTGCCAGCAGCCCTCCGGGGCTAGCGATGAATGAGCAGTTCTTC
>TRBD2|TRBV9|TRBJ2-7|.
CASSVASGASYEQYF
TGTGCCAGCAGCGTAGCTAGCGGAGCATCCTACGAGCAGTACTTC
>TRBD2|TRBV4-3|TRBJ2-7|.
CASSQVSSGSGSYEQYF
TGCGCCAGCAGCCAAGTCTCTAGCGGGAGCGGTAGCTACGAGCAGTACTTC
>TRBD1|TRBV19|TRBJ1-2|.
CASSIDGGGVYGYTF
TGTGCCAGTAGTATAGATGGAGGGGGCGTCTATGGCTACACCTTC
>.|TRBV6-6|TRBJ2-7|once
CASSSQGNSYEQYF
TGTGCCAGCAGTTCCCAGGGGAATAGCTACGAGCAGTACTTC
>TRBD2|TRBV27|TRBJ2-1|.
CASSLGGLAYEQFF
TGTGCCAGCAGTTTGGGGGGACTAGCTTATGAGCAGTTCTTC
>TRBD1|TRBV7-2|TRBJ1-2|.
CASSLAQGAGGYTF
TGTGCCAGCAGCTTAGCACAGGGGGCGGGCGGCTACACCTTC
>.|TRBV19|TRBJ2-2|.
CASTPAAGWVTGELFF
TGTGCCAGTACCCCCGCGGCGGGATGGGTTACCGGGGAGCTGTTTTTT
>.|TRBV12-3/TRBV12-4|TRBJ1-5|.
CASGPYGNQPQHF
TGTGCCAGCGGCCCGTACGGCAATCAGCCCCAGCATTTT
>TRBD1|TRBV11-2|TRBJ1-4|once
CASSLGTGESEKLFF
TGTGCCAGCAGCTTAGGAACAGGGGAATCGGAAAAACTGTTTTTT
>TRBD1|TRBV10-3|TRBJ2-6|.
CAISDPDLTGRSGANVLTF
TGTGCCATCAGTGATCCGGACTTGACAGGGCGGTCTGGGGCCAACGTCCTGACTTTC
>.|TRBV4-3|TRBJ2-7|.
CASSQEHRPNYEQYF
TGCGCCAGCAGCCAAGAGCACAGACCGAACTACGAGCAGTACTTC
>.|TRBV28|TRBJ1-1|.
CASSPGGVPTNTEAFF
TGTGCCAGCAGCCCCGGGGGAGTCCCAACTAACACTGAAGCTTTCTTT
>.|TRBV10-2|TRBJ2-2|.
CASSEAGMNTGELFF
TGCGCCAGCAGTGAAGCGGGTATGAACACCGGGGAGCTGTTTTTT
>TRBD2|TRBV29-1|TRBJ2-7|.
CSVQGLAGATYEQYF
TGCAGCGTTCAAGGACTAGCGGGGGCCACCTACGAGCAGTACTTC
>TRBD1|TRBV28|TRBJ1-1|.
CASSEQGANTEAFF
TGTGCCAGCAGTGAACAGGGGGCTAACACTGAAGCTTTCTTT
>.|TRBV7-3|TRBJ1-2|once
CASSFLRLGRPDHGYTF
TGTGCCAGCAGCTTCCTTCGATTGGGCAGACCCGATCATGGCTACACCTTC
>TRBD1|TRBV28|TRBJ1-1|.
CASPRTGGGNTEAFF
TGTGCCAGTCCCCGAACAGGGGGAGGGAACACTGAAGCTTTCTTT
>.|TRBV19|TRBJ2-7|.
CASSQVPNSYEQYF
TGTGCCAGTAGCCAGGTACCAAACTCCTACGAGCAGTACTTC
>TRBD2|TRBV5-1|TRBJ2-7|once
CASSMTSGTYEQYF
TGCGCCAGCAGCATGACTAGCGGGACCTACGAGCAGTACTTC
>TRBD1|TRBV2|TRBJ1-5|few
CASSNRGNQPQHF
TGTGCCAGCAGTAACAGGGGTAATCAGCCCCAGCATTTT